This section outlines one T cell receptor beta chain sequence together with its context. The data originate from a study of blood T cells in healthy people across ages. The junction had 5 bases not matched to a gene; V was cut back by 7 bases and J by 7 bases. CDR3 size: 13 residues. PCR was performed a second time for about 6 to 12 cycles using a sample-barcoded 5' primer and a J-beta primer mix. TCRdb redid the calling of the 5' RACE reads with MiXCR, one entry per CDR3 protein. The sample lists roughly 800,000 distinct CDR3 sequences, nearly 60% occurring once. The sequence derives from a young man in good health. The specimen sequenced was blood. V is TRBV12-3 or TRBV12-4 and J is TRBJ1-5, with 9 bases lining up with TRBD1. The CDR3 loop reads CASTLTGGQPQHF. CDR3 DNA: TGTGCCAGCACCCTGACAGGGGGACAGCCCCAGCATTTT.